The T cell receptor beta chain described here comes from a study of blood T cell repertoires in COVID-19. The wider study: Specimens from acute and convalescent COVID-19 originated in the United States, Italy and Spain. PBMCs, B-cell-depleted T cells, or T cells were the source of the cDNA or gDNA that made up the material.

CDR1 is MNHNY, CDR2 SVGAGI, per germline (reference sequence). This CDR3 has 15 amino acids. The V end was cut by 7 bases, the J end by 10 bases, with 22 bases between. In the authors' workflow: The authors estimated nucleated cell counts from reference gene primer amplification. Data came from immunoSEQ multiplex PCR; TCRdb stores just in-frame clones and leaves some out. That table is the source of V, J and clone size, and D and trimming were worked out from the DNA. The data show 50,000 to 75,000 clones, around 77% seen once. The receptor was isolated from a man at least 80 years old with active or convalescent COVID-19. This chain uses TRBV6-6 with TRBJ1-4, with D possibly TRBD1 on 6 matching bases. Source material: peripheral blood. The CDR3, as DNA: TGTGCCAGCAAGGGGGAGGGTGGTTATCTAGGAAAACTGTTTTTT. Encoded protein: CASKGEGGYLGKLFF.